Shown below are 2 T cell receptor beta chains from a single sample sequenced in a study of cytomegalovirus exposure and HLA in healthy donors. Sequencing used immunoSEQ multiplex PCR; TCRdb keeps in-frame clones, though not all of them. The table shows more than 130,000 clones, with about 91% occurring only once. The sequencing sample was made of PBMCs. Receptors originate from a woman aged 18-30 years in good health and CMV-seropositive.

This rearrangement joins TRBV6-5 to TRBJ1-2; TRBD1 matches 8 bases. The CDR3 runs 15 residues. Trimming took 4 bases from V and 4 from J; bases not matched to a gene: 8. Germline V CDR1 and CDR2: MNHEY, SVGAGI. CDR3 sequence (DNA): TGTGCCAGCAGTTGGGAGACAGGGGAGACCTATGGCTACACCTTC. Translated, it gives CASSWETGETYGYTF.

This chain connects TRBV27 to TRBJ1-4; 7 bases are shared with TRBD1. Per germline, CDR1 MNHEY and CDR2 SMNVEV (reference sequence). V shed 5 bases and J 8 bases; nucleotides not matched to a gene: 11. The CDR3 is 15 amino acids. The CDR3 here is CASSPGQPPREKLFF. The CDR3 DNA sequence: TGTGCCAGCAGTCCGGGACAGCCTCCCAGGGAAAAACTGTTTTTT.